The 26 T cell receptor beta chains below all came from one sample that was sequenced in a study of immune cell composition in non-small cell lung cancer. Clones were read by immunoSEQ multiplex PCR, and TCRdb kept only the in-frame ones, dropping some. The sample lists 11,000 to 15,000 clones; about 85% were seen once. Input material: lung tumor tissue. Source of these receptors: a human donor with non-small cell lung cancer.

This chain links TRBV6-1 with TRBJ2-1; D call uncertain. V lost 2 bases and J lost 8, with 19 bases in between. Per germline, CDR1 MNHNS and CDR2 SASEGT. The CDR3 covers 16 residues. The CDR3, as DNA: TGTGCCAGCAGTGAATCGGCACGAAGTTTAAGTTATGAGCAGTTCTTC. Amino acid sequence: CASSESARSLSYEQFF.

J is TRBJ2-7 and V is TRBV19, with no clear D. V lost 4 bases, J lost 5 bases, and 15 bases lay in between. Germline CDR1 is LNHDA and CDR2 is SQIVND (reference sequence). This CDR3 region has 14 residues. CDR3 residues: CASSNPVSRHEQYF. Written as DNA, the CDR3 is TGTGCCAGTAGTAACCCAGTTAGCCGCCACGAGCAGTACTTC. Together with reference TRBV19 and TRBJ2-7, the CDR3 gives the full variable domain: DGGITQSPKYLFRKEGQNVTLSCEQNLNHDAMYWYRQDPGQGLRLIYYSQIVNDFQKGDIAEGYSVSREKKESFPLTVTSAQKNPTAFYLCASSNPVSRHEQYFGPGTRLTVT.

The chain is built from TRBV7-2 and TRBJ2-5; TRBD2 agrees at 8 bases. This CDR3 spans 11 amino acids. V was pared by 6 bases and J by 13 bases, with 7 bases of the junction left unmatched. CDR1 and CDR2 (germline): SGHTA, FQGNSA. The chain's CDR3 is CASSRSGGWYF. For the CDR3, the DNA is TGTGCCAGCAGTCGAAGCGGGGGCTGGTACTTC. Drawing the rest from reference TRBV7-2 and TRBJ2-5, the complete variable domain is GAGVSQSPSNKVTEKGKDVELRCDPISGHTALYWYRQSLGQGLEFLIYFQGNSAPDKSGLPSDRFSAERTGGSVSTLTIQRTQQEDSAVYLCASSRSGGWYFGPGTRLLVL.

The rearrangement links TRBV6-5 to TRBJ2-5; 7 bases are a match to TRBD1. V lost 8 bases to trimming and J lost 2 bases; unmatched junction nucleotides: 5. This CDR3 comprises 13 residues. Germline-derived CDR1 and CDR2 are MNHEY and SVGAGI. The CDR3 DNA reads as TGTGCCAGCCGGGACAGCGATCAAGAGACCCAGTACTTC. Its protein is CASRDSDQETQYF.

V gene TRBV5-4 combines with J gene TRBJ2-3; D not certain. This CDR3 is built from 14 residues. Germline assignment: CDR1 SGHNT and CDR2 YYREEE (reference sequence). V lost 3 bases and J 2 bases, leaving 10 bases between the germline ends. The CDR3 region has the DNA TGTGCCAGCAGCTCAACTGGGGACACAGATACGCAGTATTTT. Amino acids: CASSSTGDTDTQYF.

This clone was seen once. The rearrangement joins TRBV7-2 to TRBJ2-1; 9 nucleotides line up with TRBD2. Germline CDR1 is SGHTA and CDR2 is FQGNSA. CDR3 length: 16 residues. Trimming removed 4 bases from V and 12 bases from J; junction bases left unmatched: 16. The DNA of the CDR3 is TGTGCCAGCAGCTCACCCGCAGCGGGAGGATTTGGCGGGCAGTTCTTC. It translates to CASSSPAAGGFGGQFF. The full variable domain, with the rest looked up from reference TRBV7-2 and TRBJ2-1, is GAGVSQSPSNKVTEKGKDVELRCDPISGHTALYWYRQSLGQGLEFLIYFQGNSAPDKSGLPSDRFSAERTGGSVSTLTIQRTQQEDSAVYLCASSSPAAGGFGGQFFGPGTRLTVL.

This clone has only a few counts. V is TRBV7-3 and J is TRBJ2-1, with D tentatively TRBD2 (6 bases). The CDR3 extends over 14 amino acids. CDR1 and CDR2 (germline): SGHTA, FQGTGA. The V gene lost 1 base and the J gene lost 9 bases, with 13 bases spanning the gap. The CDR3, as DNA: TGTGCCAGCAGCTTAAGCCTACTAGCTGTTGAGCAGTTCTTC. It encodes CASSLSLLAVEQFF.

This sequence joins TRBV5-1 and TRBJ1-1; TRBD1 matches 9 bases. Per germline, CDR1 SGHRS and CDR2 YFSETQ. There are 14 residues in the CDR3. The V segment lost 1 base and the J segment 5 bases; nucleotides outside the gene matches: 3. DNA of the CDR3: TGCGCCAGCAGCTTGTGGGACAGGGAGACTGAAGCTTTCTTT. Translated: CASSLWDRETEAFF. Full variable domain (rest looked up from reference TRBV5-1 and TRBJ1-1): KAGVTQTPRYLIKTRGQQVTLSCSPISGHRSVSWYQQTPGQGLQFLFEYFSETQRNKGNFPGRFSGRQFSNSRSEMNVSTLELGDSALYLCASSLWDRETEAFFGQGTRLTVV.

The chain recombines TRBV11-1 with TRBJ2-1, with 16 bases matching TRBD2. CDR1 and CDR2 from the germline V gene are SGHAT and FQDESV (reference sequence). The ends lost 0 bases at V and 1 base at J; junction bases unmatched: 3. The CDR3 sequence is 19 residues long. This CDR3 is CASSLAGTSGRGSYNEQFF. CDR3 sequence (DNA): TGTGCCAGCAGCTTAGCGGGGACTAGCGGGAGGGGATCCTACAATGAGCAGTTCTTC.

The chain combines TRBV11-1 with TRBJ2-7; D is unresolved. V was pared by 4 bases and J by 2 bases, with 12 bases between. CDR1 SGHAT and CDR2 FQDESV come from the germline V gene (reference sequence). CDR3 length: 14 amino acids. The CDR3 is CASSSPDAAYEQYF. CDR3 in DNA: TGTGCCAGCAGCTCCCCCGACGCAGCCTACGAGCAGTACTTC.

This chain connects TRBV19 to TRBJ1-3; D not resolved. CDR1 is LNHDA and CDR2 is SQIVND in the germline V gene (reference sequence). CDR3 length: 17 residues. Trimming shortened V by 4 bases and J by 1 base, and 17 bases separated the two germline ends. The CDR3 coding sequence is TGTGCCAGTAGTACCATTTTGCGGGCGGGATCTGGAAACACCATATATTTT. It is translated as CASSTILRAGSGNTIYF.

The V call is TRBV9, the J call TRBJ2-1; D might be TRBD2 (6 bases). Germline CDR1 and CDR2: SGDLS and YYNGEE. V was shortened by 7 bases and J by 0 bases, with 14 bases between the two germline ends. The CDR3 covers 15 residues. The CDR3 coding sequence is TGTGCCAGCCGTAGCGGTTTGAGCTCCTACAATGAGCAGTTCTTC. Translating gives CASRSGLSSYNEQFF.

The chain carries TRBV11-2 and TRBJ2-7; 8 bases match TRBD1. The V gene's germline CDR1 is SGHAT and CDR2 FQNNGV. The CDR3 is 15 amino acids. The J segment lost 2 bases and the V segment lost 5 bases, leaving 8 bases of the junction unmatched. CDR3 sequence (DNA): TGTGCCAGCAGCGCGCCAGGGACAGGACCCTACGAGCAGTACTTC. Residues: CASSAPGTGPYEQYF.

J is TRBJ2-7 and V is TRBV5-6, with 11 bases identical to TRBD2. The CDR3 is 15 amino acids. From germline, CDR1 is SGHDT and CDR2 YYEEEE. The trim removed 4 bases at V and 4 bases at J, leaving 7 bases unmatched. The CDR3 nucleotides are TGTGCCAGCAGCGCACTAGCGGGAGAGATTTACGAGCAGTACTTC. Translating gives CASSALAGEIYEQYF.

The CDR3 loop reads CASRLNEKLFF. Here the CDR3 DNA reads TGCGCCAGCAGGCTAAATGAAAAACTGTTTTTT. The gene calls are TRBV5-1 and TRBJ1-4; D gene uncertain. This CDR3 has 11 residues. In germline, CDR1 is SGHRS, CDR2 YFSETQ. Trimming pared 5 bases from V and 5 bases from J, leaving 4 bases between.

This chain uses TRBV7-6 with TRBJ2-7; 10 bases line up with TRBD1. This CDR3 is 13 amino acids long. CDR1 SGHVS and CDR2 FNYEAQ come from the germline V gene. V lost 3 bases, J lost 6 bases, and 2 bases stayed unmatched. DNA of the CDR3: TGTGCCAGCAGCTTGGACAGGGGGAGCGAGCAGTACTTC. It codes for CASSLDRGSEQYF.

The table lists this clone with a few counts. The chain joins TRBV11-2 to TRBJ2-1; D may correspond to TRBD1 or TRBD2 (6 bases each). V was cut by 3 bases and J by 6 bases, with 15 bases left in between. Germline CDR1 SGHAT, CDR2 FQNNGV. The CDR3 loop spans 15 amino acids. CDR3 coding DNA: TGTGCCAGCAGCTTCGCGGTGGAGGGGGGCAATGAGCAGTTCTTC. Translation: CASSFAVEGGNEQFF.

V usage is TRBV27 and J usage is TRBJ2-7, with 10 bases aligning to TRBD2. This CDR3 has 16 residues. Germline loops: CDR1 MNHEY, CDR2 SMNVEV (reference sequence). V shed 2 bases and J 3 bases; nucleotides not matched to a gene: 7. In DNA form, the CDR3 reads TGTGCCAGCAGTTTAGGACCGGGACTAGCGAGCTACGAGCAGTACTTC. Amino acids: CASSLGPGLASYEQYF.

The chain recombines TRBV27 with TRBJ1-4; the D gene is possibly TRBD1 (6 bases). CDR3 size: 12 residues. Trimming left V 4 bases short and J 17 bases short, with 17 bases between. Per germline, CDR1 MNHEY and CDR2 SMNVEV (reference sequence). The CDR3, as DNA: TGTGCCAGCAGTTCATCCAGGGGCGCAATTTTTTTT. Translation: CASSSSRGAIFF.

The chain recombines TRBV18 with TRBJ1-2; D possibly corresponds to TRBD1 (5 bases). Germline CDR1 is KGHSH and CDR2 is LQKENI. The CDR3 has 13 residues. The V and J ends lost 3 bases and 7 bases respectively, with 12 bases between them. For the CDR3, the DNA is TGTGCCAGCTCACCGCGCAGGGAAGGTGGCTACACCTTC. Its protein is CASSPRREGGYTF.

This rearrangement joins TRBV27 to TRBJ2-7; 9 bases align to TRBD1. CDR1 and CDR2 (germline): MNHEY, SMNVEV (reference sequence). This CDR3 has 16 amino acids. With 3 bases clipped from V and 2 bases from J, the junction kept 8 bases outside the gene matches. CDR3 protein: CASSLVGTGRAYEQYF. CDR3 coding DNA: TGTGCCAGCAGTTTGGTCGGGACAGGGAGGGCCTACGAGCAGTACTTC.

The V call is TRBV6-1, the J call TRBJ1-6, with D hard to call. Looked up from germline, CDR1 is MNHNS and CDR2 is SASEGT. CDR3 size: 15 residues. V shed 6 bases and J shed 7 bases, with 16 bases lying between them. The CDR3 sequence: CASRGPGLLNSPLHF. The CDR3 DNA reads TGTGCCAGCAGGGGTCCCGGACTCCTAAATTCACCCCTCCACTTT.

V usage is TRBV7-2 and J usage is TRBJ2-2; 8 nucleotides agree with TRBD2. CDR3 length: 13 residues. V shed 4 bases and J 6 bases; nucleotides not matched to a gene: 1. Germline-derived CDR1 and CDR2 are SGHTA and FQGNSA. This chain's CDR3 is CASSWTSPGELFF. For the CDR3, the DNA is TGTGCCAGCAGCTGGACTAGCCCCGGGGAGCTGTTTTTT.

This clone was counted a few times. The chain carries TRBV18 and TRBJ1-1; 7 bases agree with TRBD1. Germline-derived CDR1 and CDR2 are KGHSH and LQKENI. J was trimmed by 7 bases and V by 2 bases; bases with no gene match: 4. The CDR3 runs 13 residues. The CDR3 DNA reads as TGTGCCAGCTCACCAGACAGGGCGGGTGAAGCTTTCTTT. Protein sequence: CASSPDRAGEAFF. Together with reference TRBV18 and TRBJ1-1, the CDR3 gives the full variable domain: NAGVMQNPRHLVRRRGQEARLRCSPMKGHSHVYWYRQLPEEGLKFMVYLQKENIIDESGMPKERFSAEFPKEGPSILRIQQVVRGDSAAYFCASSPDRAGEAFFGQGTRLTVV.

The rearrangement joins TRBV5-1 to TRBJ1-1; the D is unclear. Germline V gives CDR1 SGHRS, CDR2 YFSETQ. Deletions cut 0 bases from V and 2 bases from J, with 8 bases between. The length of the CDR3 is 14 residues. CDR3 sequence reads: CASSLDRTNTEAFF. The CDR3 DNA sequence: TGCGCCAGCAGCTTGGACAGAACCAACACTGAAGCTTTCTTT.

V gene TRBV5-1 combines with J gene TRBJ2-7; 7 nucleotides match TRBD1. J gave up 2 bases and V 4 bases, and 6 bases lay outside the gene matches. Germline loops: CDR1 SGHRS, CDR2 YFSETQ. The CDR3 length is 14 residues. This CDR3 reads CASSQLQGTYEQYF. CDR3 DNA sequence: TGCGCCAGCAGCCAACTACAGGGGACCTACGAGCAGTACTTC.